This TCR beta chain was sequenced for a study of blood T cell repertoires in COVID-19. Background on the study: Sources were T cells, B-cell-depleted T cells, or PBMCs; the material itself was cDNA or gDNA.

In the study's own analysis: Amplifying reference gene primers gave estimates of nucleated cell counts. TCRdb keeps only in-frame clones here, not all; method: immunoSEQ multiplex PCR. V and J calls and clone size are those listed in that table; D and trimming were worked out from the DNA. This sample carries around 200,000 clones, less than 80% of them seen once, and the ten largest clones take around 12%. The sample taken for sequencing was peripheral blood. This TCR came from a woman aged 45-65 years with acute or convalescent COVID-19.

CDR3 residues: CASSSLQRGSGANVLTF. The CDR3, as DNA: TGTGCCAGCAGCTCCCTCCAAAGGGGCTCTGGGGCCAACGTCCTGACTTTC. J is TRBJ2-6 and V is TRBV7-6, with a tentative D call TRBD1 (5 bases). The CDR3 is 17 residues long. The ends were cut back, 4 bases at V and 0 bases at J, with 13 bases in the middle. Germline-derived CDR1 and CDR2 are SGHVS and FNYEAQ.